The source of this TCR beta chain is a study of preoperative IRX-2 immunotherapy in early breast cancer. This CDR3 contains 13 residues. V was clipped by 4 bases and J by 2 bases, with 6 bases between them. Germline loops: CDR1 SNHLY, CDR2 FYNNEI. Treatment indicated: preoperative locoregional IRX-2 cytokine immunotherapy. Preoperative locoregional IRX-2 cytokine immunotherapy was tested in the phase Ib source study. Profiling relied on immunoSEQ multiplex PCR, and the TCRdb table lists in-frame clones only, not all of them. The sample carries under 40,000 clones, nearly 95% recorded once. The rearrangement joins TRBV2 to TRBJ2-1; D is unclear. The sequence was obtained from a human donor with breast cancer. Sampling was done from a patient treated with IRX-2 immunotherapy. The CDR3 bases are TGTGCCAGCAGTGCCAGGACCTACAATGAGCAGTTCTTC. Amino acids: CASSARTYNEQFF.